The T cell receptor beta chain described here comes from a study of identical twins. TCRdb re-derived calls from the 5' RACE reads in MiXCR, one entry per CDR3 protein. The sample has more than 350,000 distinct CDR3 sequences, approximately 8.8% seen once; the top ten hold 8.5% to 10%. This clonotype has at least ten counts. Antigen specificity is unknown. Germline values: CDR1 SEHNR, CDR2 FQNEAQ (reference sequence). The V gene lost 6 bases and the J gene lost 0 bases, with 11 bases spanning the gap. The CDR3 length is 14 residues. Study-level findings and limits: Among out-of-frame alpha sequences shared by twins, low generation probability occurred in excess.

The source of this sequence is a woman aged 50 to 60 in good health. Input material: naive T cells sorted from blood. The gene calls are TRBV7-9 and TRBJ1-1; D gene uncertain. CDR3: CASSLTGMNTEAFF. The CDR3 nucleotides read TGTGCCAGCAGTTTGACTGGGATGAACACTGAAGCTTTCTTT.